Listed here are 12 T cell receptor beta chains from one sample, sequenced in a study of spatial heterogeneity in lung cancer. Documented time point: sample taken at primary tumor resection. One entry per CDR3 protein results from TCRdb running MiXCR on the 5' RACE reads. The sample consists of 14,000 or so distinct CDR3 sequences, about 4.5% of them appearing once. Which antigens these TCRs recognize remains unknown. The study, taken as a whole, reports: Expanded alpha and beta TCR counts within tumors tracked tumor mutation counts.

The sample consisted of lung tumor tissue, taken at surgery. These TCRs come from a female donor with early-stage non-small cell lung cancer.

The sample holds a few counts of this clonotype. The junction does not match germline at one end; this may be a read error. This chain joins TRBV18 and TRBJ1-1; D not certain. The CDR3 has 14 amino acids. The germline CDR1 and CDR2 sequences are KGHSH and LQKENI. The CDR3 nucleotides are TGTGCCAGCTCGCCACACCCCGGGTACACTGAAGCTTTCTTT. Its translation is CASSPHPGYTEAFF.

The chain combines TRBV5-6 with TRBJ2-4; D remains unclear. The germline V gene has CDR1 SGHDT and CDR2 YYEEEE. V was trimmed by 2 bases and J by 0 bases, leaving 9 bases between them. CDR3 length: 15 residues. The CDR3 nucleotides read TGTGCCAGCAGCTTTACGGGCGGAGCCAAAAACATTCAGTACTTC. The encoded protein is CASSFTGGAKNIQYF. The whole variable domain, filled in from reference TRBV5-6 and TRBJ2-4, reads DAGVTQSPTHLIKTRGQQVTLRCSPKSGHDTVSWYQQALGQGPQFIFQYYEEEERQRGNFPDRFSGHQFPNYSSELNVNALLLGDSALYLCASSFTGGAKNIQYFGAGTRLSVL.

The sample holds a few counts of this clonotype. The chain uses TRBV10-1 and TRBJ2-2; no clear D. The V and J ends lost 4 bases and 6 bases respectively, with 9 bases between them. Germline-derived CDR1 and CDR2 are WNHNN and SYGVQD (reference sequence). The CDR3 consists of 13 residues. In DNA form, the CDR3 reads TGCGCCAGCAGTGTGGACGCCTCCGGGGAGCTGTTTTTT. Its translation is CASSVDASGELFF.

This clonotype was detected ten times or more. The rearrangement links TRBV5-5 to TRBJ1-2, with 9 bases lining up with TRBD1. CDR1 is SGHKS and CDR2 is YYEKEE in the germline V gene (reference sequence). The CDR3 runs 16 residues. Unmatched junction bases numbered 9, after V lost 0 bases and J lost 6 bases. CDR3 in DNA: TGTGCCAGCAGCTTGGTTGTCGGACAGGGGACGGATGGCTACACCTTC. Residues: CASSLVVGQGTDGYTF.

In this sample, this clonotype turned up many times. The J gene is TRBJ1-4, the V gene TRBV18, with TRBD1 identical over 7 bases. The CDR3 covers 15 residues. Germline CDR1 reads KGHSH; CDR2 reads LQKENI. V shed 5 bases and J 5 bases; nucleotides not matched to a gene: 8. The CDR3 nucleotides are TGTGCCAGCTCAGCGAGACAGGGAGAAAATGAAAAACTGTTTTTT. It specifies CASSARQGENEKLFF. Combining the CDR3 with reference TRBV18 and TRBJ1-4 gives the whole variable domain NAGVMQNPRHLVRRRGQEARLRCSPMKGHSHVYWYRQLPEEGLKFMVYLQKENIIDESGMPKERFSAEFPKEGPSILRIQQVVRGDSAAYFCASSARQGENEKLFFGSGTQLSVL.

In its sample, this clonotype ranks as medium-sized (0.01 to 0.1%). The chain is built from TRBV6-5 and TRBJ2-7; possibly TRBD2 for D (5 bases). Trimming shortened V by 6 bases and J by 0 bases, and 9 bases separated the two germline ends. There are 13 residues in the CDR3. Germline V CDR1 and CDR2: MNHEY, SVGAGI. The CDR3 protein is CASRHRDSYEQYF. CDR3 DNA: TGTGCCAGCAGACACCGGGACTCCTACGAGCAGTACTTC.

The rearrangement joins TRBV10-2 to TRBJ2-7; D remains unclear. Germline CDR1 WSHSY, CDR2 SAAADI. V gave up 0 bases and J gave up 4 bases, with 13 bases separating them. The length of the CDR3 is 15 residues. The DNA for the CDR3 is TGCGCCAGCAGTGAGTCGTCGCTATCACAGTACGAGCAGTACTTC. This gives the protein CASSESSLSQYEQYF.

This clonotype was found many times. The CDR3 region has the DNA TGTGCCAGCAGTTCCAGACTGACACCAGATACGCAGTATTTT. Translation: CASSSRLTPDTQYF. This chain connects TRBV6-1 to TRBJ2-3, with D hard to call. V was trimmed by 5 bases and J by 4 bases, leaving 13 bases between them. CDR3 length: 14 amino acids. The germline V gene encodes CDR1 MNHNS and CDR2 SASEGT.

This clonotype occurred many times. This rearrangement joins TRBV12-3 or TRBV12-4 to TRBJ2-1, with no clear D. This CDR3 is built from 11 residues. V gave up 6 bases and J gave up 7 bases, with 7 bases separating them. DNA for the CDR3: TGTGCCAGCAGGTCGGTGAATGAGCAGTTCTTC. Amino acid sequence: CASRSVNEQFF.

This clonotype appeared many times. The chain links TRBV11-2 to TRBJ1-1, with 8 bases identical to TRBD1. V shed 0 bases, J shed 3 bases, and the junction held 12 bases outside the gene matches. Germline CDR1 and CDR2: SGHAT and FQNNGV. This CDR3 is 18 amino acids long. The CDR3 region has the DNA TGTGCCAGCAGCTTAGACAGGACAGGGTCTAAGGGGGACACTGAAGCTTTCTTT. As protein: CASSLDRTGSKGDTEAFF.

This clonotype was counted many times. The chain employs TRBV4-2 and TRBJ1-1, with D tentatively TRBD1 (5 bases). CDR3 length: 16 amino acids. Germline V gene data show CDR1 as LGHNA and CDR2 as YNFKEQ. V lost 0 bases and J lost 4, with 15 bases in between. The CDR3 protein is CASSQDQGAQATEAFF. CDR3 nucleotides: TGTGCCAGCAGCCAAGATCAAGGGGCACAGGCCACTGAAGCTTTCTTT.

In this sample, this clonotype turned up many times. The J gene is TRBJ1-2, the V gene TRBV6-6, with TRBD1 matching over 8 bases. The CDR3 totals 12 residues. CDR1 and CDR2 from the germline V gene are MNHNY and SVGAGI (reference sequence). Trimming cost V 6 bases and J 8 bases; bases outside gene matches: 5. The CDR3 is CASRQGEGGYTF. CDR3 coding DNA: TGTGCCAGCAGACAGGGGGAAGGGGGCTACACCTTC.